The 18 T cell receptor beta chains given below trace back to one sample, sequenced in a study of human T cells and chemical hapten exposure. TCRdb re-analysed the RACE reads in MiXCR, keeping a single row per CDR3 protein. The sample lists roughly 60,000 distinct CDR3 sequences; roughly 12% were seen once. The time point is: patch test 3, about 24 weeks after DPC sensitization. Treatment reported: therapeutic diphenylcyclopropenone sensitization with weekly scalp DPC. The sequencing used whole blood, collected in connection with sensitization to the hapten diphenylcyclopropenone (DPC). The receptor set was obtained from a man aged 25 to 45 with alopecia areata. Some clones in this sample may be carry-over from other donors' samples.

J is TRBJ2-5 and V is TRBV6-1; the D gene could be TRBD1 or TRBD2 (6 bases each). Germline assignment: CDR1 MNHNS and CDR2 SASEGT. Trimming cost V 2 bases and J 5 bases, with 15 bases left between them. This CDR3 spans 15 amino acids. CDR3: CASSEIQGGGETQYF. The CDR3 nucleotides read TGTGCCAGCAGTGAAATACAGGGAGGTGGGGAGACCCAGTACTTC.

This clonotype was counted many times. This rearrangement joins TRBV18 to TRBJ2-5; D is ambiguous. The ends were cut back, 3 bases at V and 3 bases at J, with 14 bases in the middle. The CDR3 consists of 15 residues. Per germline, CDR1 KGHSH and CDR2 LQKENI. DNA for the CDR3: TGTGCCAGCTCACCCGGGCTCTCCGGAGAAGAGACCCAGTACTTC. It is translated as CASSPGLSGEETQYF.

This clonotype came up a few times. The chain combines TRBV29-1 with TRBJ2-7, with 12 bases identical to TRBD1. V lost 7 bases, J lost 7 bases, and 5 bases stayed unmatched. Germline V gives CDR1 SQVTM, CDR2 ANQGSEA. The CDR3 contains 12 residues. CDR3 in amino acids: CSAGQGAVEQYF. The CDR3 region has the DNA TGCAGCGCGGGACAGGGGGCTGTGGAGCAGTACTTC.

This clonotype was observed a few times. The V and J genes are TRBV4-3 and TRBJ2-1, with TRBD1 identical over 8 bases. CDR3 length: 17 amino acids. V lost 0 bases, J lost 4 bases, and 8 bases stayed unmatched. From germline, CDR1 is LGHNA and CDR2 YSLEER. This chain's CDR3 is CASSQDPQGAIYNEQFF. As DNA, the CDR3 is TGCGCCAGCAGCCAAGATCCCCAGGGGGCAATATACAATGAGCAGTTCTTC.

The chain couples TRBV12-3 or TRBV12-4 to TRBJ1-3; D not certain. V dropped 3 bases and J dropped 0 bases, with 18 bases sitting between them. The CDR3 loop spans 18 amino acids. CDR3: CASSLRGGRPSSGNTIYF. CDR3 coding DNA: TGTGCCAGCAGTTTGCGGGGTGGGAGGCCGAGCTCTGGAAACACCATATATTTT.

This sequence joins TRBV28 and TRBJ2-5, with D unresolved. The V gene's germline CDR1 is MDHEN and CDR2 SYDVKM. With 3 bases removed from V and 2 bases from J, the gap between germline ends came to 10 bases. This CDR3 is 14 amino acids long. The CDR3: CASSFLTLQETQYF. DNA of the CDR3: TGTGCCAGCAGTTTCCTCACACTTCAAGAGACCCAGTACTTC.

This clonotype has at least ten counts. J is TRBJ2-3 and V is TRBV11-2, with 7 bases fitting TRBD2. With 7 bases clipped from V and 2 bases from J, the junction kept 9 bases outside the gene matches. The CDR3 extends over 15 amino acids. CDR1 and CDR2 (germline): SGHAT, FQNNGV. CDR3 DNA sequence: TGTGCCAGCATCAAGAGCGGGGCGAACACAGATACGCAGTATTTT. The encoded protein is CASIKSGANTDTQYF.

In its sample, this clonotype was seen a few times. The chain joins TRBV6-6 to TRBJ2-7; D perhaps matches TRBD1 (7 bases). The CDR3 has 16 residues. V was trimmed by 4 bases and J by 2 bases, leaving 18 bases between them. The germline V gene encodes CDR1 MNHNY and CDR2 SVGAGI (reference sequence). CDR3 DNA sequence: TGTGCCAGCAGTTCCCAGGGGGGTCCCCATACCTACGAGCAGTACTTC. Translation: CASSSQGGPHTYEQYF.

This clonotype has a handful of counts. The chain combines TRBV28 with TRBJ2-5; D is ambiguous. The CDR3 extends over 10 amino acids. Germline lookup yields CDR1 MDHEN and CDR2 SYDVKM. V lost 2 bases and J lost 7, with 2 bases in between. The CDR3 loop is CASSLGTQYF. DNA of the CDR3: TGTGCCAGCAGTTTAGGGACCCAGTACTTC.

There are many counts of this clonotype. The chain carries TRBV7-6 and TRBJ2-3, with D tentatively TRBD2 (6 bases). The germline V and J ends were trimmed by 0 bases and 2 bases, with 9 bases remaining between them. CDR1 and CDR2 (germline): SGHVS, FNYEAQ. The CDR3 covers 15 residues. This CDR3 reads CASSLARGVTDTQYF. The CDR3, as DNA: TGTGCCAGCAGCTTAGCGCGGGGAGTCACAGATACGCAGTATTTT.

This clonotype was seen repeatedly, ten times or more. V gene TRBV3-1 combines with J gene TRBJ1-1; the D is unclear. Germline V gene data show CDR1 as LGHDT and CDR2 as YNNKEL (reference sequence). V was clipped by 1 base and J by 0 bases, with 9 bases between them. CDR3 length equals 15 residues. CDR3 in DNA: TGTGCCAGCAGCCAAGGCGGGAATTTGAACACTGAAGCTTTCTTT. Translation gives CASSQGGNLNTEAFF.

This clonotype came up a few times. The V and J genes are TRBV12-3 or TRBV12-4 and TRBJ2-7; D is possibly TRBD1 (6 bases). The V and J ends lost 4 bases and 1 base respectively, with 11 bases between them. The CDR3 loop spans 14 amino acids. The CDR3: CASSYGDKSYEQYF. CDR3 sequence (DNA): TGTGCCAGCAGTTACGGGGACAAGTCCTACGAGCAGTACTTC.

The sample holds many counts of this clonotype. The chain carries TRBV18 and TRBJ1-1; D perhaps matches TRBD1 (5 bases). CDR1 and CDR2 (germline): KGHSH, LQKENI. V was shortened by 6 bases and J by 3 bases, with 11 bases between the two germline ends. The CDR3 consists of 13 residues. DNA of the CDR3: TGTGCCAGCTCGCTCCGGGGGGACACTGAAGCTTTCTTT. Its translation is CASSLRGDTEAFF.

This clonotype was seen a handful of times. The chain combines TRBV30 with TRBJ2-7; D unclear. This CDR3 is 15 amino acids long. Germline CDR1 reads GTSNPN; CDR2 reads SVGIG (reference sequence). Between the trimmed V and J ends, which lost 3 bases and 0 bases, there was a span of 15 bases. CDR3 in amino acids: CAWSTPQFYSYEQYF. The CDR3 nucleotides are TGTGCCTGGAGCACCCCCCAGTTTTACTCCTACGAGCAGTACTTC.

The chain joins TRBV5-1 to TRBJ1-1, with 12 bases lining up with TRBD1. The CDR3 sequence is 14 residues long. Germline CDR1 SGHRS, CDR2 YFSETQ. The trim removed 3 bases at V and 8 bases at J, leaving 5 bases unmatched. CDR3 amino acids: CASSSGTGGLEAFF. The CDR3 nucleotides are TGCGCCAGCAGCTCTGGGACAGGGGGCCTCGAAGCTTTCTTT. The whole variable domain, remainder taken from reference TRBV5-1 and TRBJ1-1, is KAGVTQTPRYLIKTRGQQVTLSCSPISGHRSVSWYQQTPGQGLQFLFEYFSETQRNKGNFPGRFSGRQFSNSRSEMNVSTLELGDSALYLCASSSGTGGLEAFFGQGTRLTVV.

The table lists this clonotype with many counts. The genes are TRBV3-1 and TRBJ2-3; no reliable D call. Trimming stripped 2 bases from V and 12 bases from J, with 15 bases between. This CDR3 has 13 amino acids. Germline CDR1 LGHDT, CDR2 YNNKEL (reference sequence). CDR3 sequence reads: CASSQPRSISQYF. For the CDR3, the DNA is TGTGCCAGCAGCCAACCTAGGAGCATATCACAGTATTTT.

J is TRBJ2-1 and V is TRBV7-2; 7 bases map to TRBD1. This CDR3 spans 13 amino acids. CDR1 and CDR2 (germline): SGHTA, FQGNSA. V shed 6 bases, J shed 7 bases, and the junction held 6 bases outside the gene matches. The CDR3 here is CASRQGISNEQFF. CDR3 in DNA: TGTGCCAGCAGACAGGGGATATCGAATGAGCAGTTCTTC.

This clonotype came up a few times. The chain is built from TRBV29-1 and TRBJ2-3, with 9 bases matching TRBD1. V lost 8 bases, J lost 5 bases, and 8 bases stayed unmatched. From germline, CDR1 is SQVTM and CDR2 ANQGSEA. The CDR3 length is 13 residues. CDR3 DNA sequence: TGCAGCTGCCGACAGGGGGGGGAAGATACGCAGTATTTT. It is translated as CSCRQGGEDTQYF.